This paragraph reports one TCR beta chain. Its matching antigen is unknown. Without the conserved terminal phenylalanine or tryptophan, this CDR3 likely stems from a read error. The data originate from a study of tumor and adjacent non-tumor tissue in lung cancer. Three rounds of nested PCR, following a modified ARM-PCR protocol, produced the TCRbeta library. TCRdb redid the calling of the multiplex PCR reads with MiXCR, one entry per CDR3 protein. The table includes under 150,000 distinct CDR3 sequences, approximately 72% detected once. No cell sorting was done before RNA was extracted from the tissue. Chemotherapy-naive patients with new lung cancer underwent thoracic surgery in China, August–late 2014. This CDR3 is 15 amino acids long. Germline V gene data show CDR1 as SGHNT and CDR2 as YENEEA. Study results and caveats: TCR diversity was significantly greater in tumor than normal lung tissue.

This receptor was identified in a man in his sixties with small cell lung cancer. Sequencing used lung tumor tissue. V is TRBV11-3 and J is TRBJ1-3; no firm D call. DNA of the CDR3: TGTGCCAGCGGCTTAGAAGGGTCCCCTGGAAACACCATATATTCT. Its protein is CASGLEGSPGNTIYS.